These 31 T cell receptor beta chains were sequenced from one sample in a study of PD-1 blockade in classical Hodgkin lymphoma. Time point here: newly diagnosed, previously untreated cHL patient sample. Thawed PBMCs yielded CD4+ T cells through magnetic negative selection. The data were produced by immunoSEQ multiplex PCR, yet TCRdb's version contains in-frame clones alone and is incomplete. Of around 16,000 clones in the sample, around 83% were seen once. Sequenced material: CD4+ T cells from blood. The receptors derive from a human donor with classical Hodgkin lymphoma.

The CDR3 DNA reads TGCAGCGTGGGACAGATGAACACTGAAGCTTTCTTT. Protein sequence: CSVGQMNTEAFF. This sequence joins TRBV29-1 and TRBJ1-1; 7 bases match TRBD1. Per germline, CDR1 SQVTM and CDR2 ANQGSEA. The CDR3 length is 12 residues. The V and J ends lost 6 bases and 0 bases, in that order; junction bases with no gene match: 1.

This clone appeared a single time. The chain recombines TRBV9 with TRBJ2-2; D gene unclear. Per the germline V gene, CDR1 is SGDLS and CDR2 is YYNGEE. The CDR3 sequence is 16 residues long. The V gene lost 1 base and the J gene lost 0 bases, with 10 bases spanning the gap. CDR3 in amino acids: CASSVYGRSNTGELFF. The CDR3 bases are TGTGCCAGCAGCGTATATGGACGGTCGAACACCGGGGAGCTGTTTTTT. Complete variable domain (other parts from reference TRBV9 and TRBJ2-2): DSGVTQTPKHLITATGQRVTLRCSPRSGDLSVYWYQQSLDQGLQFLIQYYNGEERAKGNILERFSAQQFPDLHSELNLSSLELGDSALYFCASSVYGRSNTGELFFGEGSRLTVL.

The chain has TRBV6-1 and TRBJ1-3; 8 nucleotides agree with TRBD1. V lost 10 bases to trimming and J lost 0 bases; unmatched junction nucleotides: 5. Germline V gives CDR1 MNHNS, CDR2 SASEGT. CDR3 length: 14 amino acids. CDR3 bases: TGTGCCACCCGACAGGGGAGCTCTGGAAACACCATATATTTT. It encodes CATRQGSSGNTIYF.

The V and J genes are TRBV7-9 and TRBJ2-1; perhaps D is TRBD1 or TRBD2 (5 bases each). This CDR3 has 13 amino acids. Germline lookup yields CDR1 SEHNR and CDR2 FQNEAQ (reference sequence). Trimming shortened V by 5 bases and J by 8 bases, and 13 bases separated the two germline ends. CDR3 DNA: TGTGCCAGCAGCCCCGATTTGGGGGATGAGCAGTTCTTC. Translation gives CASSPDLGDEQFF.

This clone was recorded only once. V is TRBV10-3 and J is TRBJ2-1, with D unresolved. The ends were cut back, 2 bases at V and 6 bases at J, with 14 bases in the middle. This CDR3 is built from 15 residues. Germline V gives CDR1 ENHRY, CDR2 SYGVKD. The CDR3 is CAISEVVGWGNEQFF. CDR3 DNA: TGTGCCATCAGTGAGGTGGTGGGGTGGGGCAATGAGCAGTTCTTC.

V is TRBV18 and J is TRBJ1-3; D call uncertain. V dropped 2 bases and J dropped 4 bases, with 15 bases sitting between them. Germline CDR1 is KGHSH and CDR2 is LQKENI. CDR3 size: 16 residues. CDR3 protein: CASSPSEAQLGNTIYF. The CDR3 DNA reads TGTGCCAGCTCACCAAGCGAGGCGCAGCTCGGAAACACCATATATTTT.

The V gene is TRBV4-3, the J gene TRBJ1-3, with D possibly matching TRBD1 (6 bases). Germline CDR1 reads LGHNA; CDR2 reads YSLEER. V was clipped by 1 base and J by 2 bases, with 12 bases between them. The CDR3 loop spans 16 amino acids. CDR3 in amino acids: CASSQGLQGTGNTIYF. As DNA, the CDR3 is TGCGCCAGCAGCCAAGGCCTACAGGGAACTGGAAACACCATATATTTT.

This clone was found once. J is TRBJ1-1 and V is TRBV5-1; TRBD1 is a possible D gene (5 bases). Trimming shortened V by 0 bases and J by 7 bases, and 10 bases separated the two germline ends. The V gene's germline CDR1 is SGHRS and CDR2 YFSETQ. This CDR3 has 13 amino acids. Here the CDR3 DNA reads TGCGCCAGCAGCTTGGGGGGCGGGGGTGAAGCTTTCTTT. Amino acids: CASSLGGGGEAFF. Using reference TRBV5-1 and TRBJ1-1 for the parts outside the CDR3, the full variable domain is KAGVTQTPRYLIKTRGQQVTLSCSPISGHRSVSWYQQTPGQGLQFLFEYFSETQRNKGNFPGRFSGRQFSNSRSEMNVSTLELGDSALYLCASSLGGGGEAFFGQGTRLTVV.

The CDR3 DNA reads as TGTGCCAGCAGGCGCTCAACTAATGAAAAACTGTTTTTT. It translates to CASRRSTNEKLFF. The V call is TRBV2, the J call TRBJ1-4; D call uncertain. The V end lost 6 bases, the J end lost 0 bases, and 5 bases lay between the germline ends. This CDR3 comprises 13 residues. Germline values: CDR1 SNHLY, CDR2 FYNNEI.

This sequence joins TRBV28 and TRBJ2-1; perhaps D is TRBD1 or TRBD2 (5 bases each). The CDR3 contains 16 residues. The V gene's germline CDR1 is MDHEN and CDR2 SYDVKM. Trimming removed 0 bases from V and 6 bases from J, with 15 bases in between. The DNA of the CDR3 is TGTGCCAGCAGTTTATGGCAGGGCCGAGGGGCCAATGAGCAGTTCTTC. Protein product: CASSLWQGRGANEQFF.

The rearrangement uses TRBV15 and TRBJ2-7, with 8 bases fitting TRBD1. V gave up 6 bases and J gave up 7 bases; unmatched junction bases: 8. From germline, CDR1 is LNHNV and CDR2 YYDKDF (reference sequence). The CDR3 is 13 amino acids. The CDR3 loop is CATRMDRVQEQYF. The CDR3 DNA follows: TGTGCCACCAGAATGGACAGGGTGCAAGAGCAGTACTTC.

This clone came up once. CDR3 sequence (DNA): TGCAGTGCTAGCGGAGGCTACGGCTACACCTTC. Its translation: CSASGGYGYTF. The chain has TRBV20-1 and TRBJ1-2; the D is unclear. Per the germline V gene, CDR1 is DFQATT and CDR2 is SNEGSKA (reference sequence). The CDR3 has 11 amino acids. Trimming removed 3 bases from V and 8 bases from J, with 10 bases in between.

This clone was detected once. The CDR3 coding sequence is TGCGCCAGCAGCCAAGAACGACTAGCGGGCGCGAACTCCTACAATGAGCAGTTCTTC. Its translation: CASSQERLAGANSYNEQFF. The gene calls are TRBV4-3 and TRBJ2-1, with 10 bases lining up with TRBD2. The germline gives CDR1 LGHNA, CDR2 YSLEER. V was pared by 0 bases and J by 0 bases, with 8 bases of the junction left unmatched. The CDR3 totals 19 residues.

In DNA form, the CDR3 reads TGTGCCAGCCAGGGACGGGAGGCCCGGGTGGGCGAGCAGTACTTC. It is translated as CASQGREARVGEQYF. The chain couples TRBV5-5 to TRBJ2-7, with TRBD2 matching 7 bases. V shed 7 bases, J shed 6 bases, and the junction held 16 bases outside the gene matches. The germline CDR1 and CDR2 sequences are SGHKS and YYEKEE (reference sequence). This CDR3 spans 15 amino acids. The whole variable domain, filled in from reference TRBV5-5 and TRBJ2-7, reads DAGVTQSPTHLIKTRGQQVTLRCSPISGHKSVSWYQQVLGQGPQFIFQYYEKEERGRGNFPDRFSARQFPNYSSELNVNALLLGDSALYLCASQGREARVGEQYFGPGTRLTVT.

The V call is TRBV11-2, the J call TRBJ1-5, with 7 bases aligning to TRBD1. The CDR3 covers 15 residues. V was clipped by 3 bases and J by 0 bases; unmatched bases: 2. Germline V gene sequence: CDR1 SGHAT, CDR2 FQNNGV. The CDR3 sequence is CASSLEGASNQPQHF. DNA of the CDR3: TGTGCCAGCAGCTTGGAGGGGGCTAGCAATCAGCCCCAGCATTTT.

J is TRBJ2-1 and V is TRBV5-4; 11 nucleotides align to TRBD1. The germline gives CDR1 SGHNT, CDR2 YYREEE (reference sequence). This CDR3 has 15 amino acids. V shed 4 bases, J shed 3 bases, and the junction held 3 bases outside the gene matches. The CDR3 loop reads CASSKGTGGYNEQFF. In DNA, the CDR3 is TGTGCCAGCAGCAAGGGGACAGGGGGCTACAATGAGCAGTTCTTC.

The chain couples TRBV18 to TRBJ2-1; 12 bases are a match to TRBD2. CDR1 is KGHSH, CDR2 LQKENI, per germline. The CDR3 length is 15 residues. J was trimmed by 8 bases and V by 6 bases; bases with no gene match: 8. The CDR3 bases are TGTGCCAGCTCTCCGGGACTAGCGGGTCTGGATGAGCAGTTCTTC. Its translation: CASSPGLAGLDEQFF.

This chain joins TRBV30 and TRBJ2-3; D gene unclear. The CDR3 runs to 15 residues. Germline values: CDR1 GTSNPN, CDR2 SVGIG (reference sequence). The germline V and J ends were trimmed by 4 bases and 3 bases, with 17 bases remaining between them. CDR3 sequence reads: CAWNMGSERTDTQYF. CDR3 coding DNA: TGTGCCTGGAATATGGGATCGGAAAGGACAGATACGCAGTATTTT.

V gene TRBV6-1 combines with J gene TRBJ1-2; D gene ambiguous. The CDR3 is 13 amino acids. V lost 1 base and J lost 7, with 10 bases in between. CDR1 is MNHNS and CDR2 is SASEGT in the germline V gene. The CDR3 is CASSEGQERGYTF. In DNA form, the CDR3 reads TGTGCCAGCAGTGAAGGGCAGGAGCGTGGCTACACCTTC.

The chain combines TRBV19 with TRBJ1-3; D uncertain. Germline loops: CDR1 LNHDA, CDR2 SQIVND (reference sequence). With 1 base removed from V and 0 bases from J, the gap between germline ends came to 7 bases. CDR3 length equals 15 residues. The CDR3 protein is CASSIGWISGNTIYF. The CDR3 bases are TGTGCCAGTAGTATAGGCTGGATCTCTGGAAACACCATATATTTT.

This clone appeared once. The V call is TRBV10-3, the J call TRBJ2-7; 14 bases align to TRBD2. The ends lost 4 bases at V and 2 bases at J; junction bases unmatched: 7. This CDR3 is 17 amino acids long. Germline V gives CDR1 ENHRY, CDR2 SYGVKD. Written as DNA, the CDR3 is TGTGCCATCAGTGGAGGACTAGCGGGAGGAACGACCTACGAGCAGTACTTC. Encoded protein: CAISGGLAGGTTYEQYF.

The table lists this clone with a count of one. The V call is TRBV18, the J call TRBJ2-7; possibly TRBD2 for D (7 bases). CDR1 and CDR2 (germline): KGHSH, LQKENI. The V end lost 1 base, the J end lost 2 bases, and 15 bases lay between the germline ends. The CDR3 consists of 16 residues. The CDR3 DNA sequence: TGTGCCAGCTCACCACTAAGCGGGACAAGTACCTACGAGCAGTACTTC. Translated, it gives CASSPLSGTSTYEQYF.

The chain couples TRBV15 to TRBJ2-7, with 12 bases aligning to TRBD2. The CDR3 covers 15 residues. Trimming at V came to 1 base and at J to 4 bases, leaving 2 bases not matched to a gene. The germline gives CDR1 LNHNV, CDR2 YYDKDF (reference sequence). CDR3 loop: CATSRATSGRYEQYF. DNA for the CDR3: TGTGCCACCAGCAGAGCCACTAGCGGGAGGTACGAGCAGTACTTC. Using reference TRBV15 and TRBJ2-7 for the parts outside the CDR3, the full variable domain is DAMVIQNPRYQVTQFGKPVTLSCSQTLNHNVMYWYQQKSSQAPKLLFHYYDKDFNNEADTPDNFQSRRPNTSFCFLDIRSPGLGDTAMYLCATSRATSGRYEQYFGPGTRLTVT.

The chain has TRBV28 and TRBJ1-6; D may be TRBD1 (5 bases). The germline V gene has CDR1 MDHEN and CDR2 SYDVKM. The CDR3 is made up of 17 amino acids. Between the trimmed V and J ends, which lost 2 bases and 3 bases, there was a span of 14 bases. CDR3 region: CASSLGPGENYNSPLHF. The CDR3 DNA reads TGTGCCAGCAGTTTAGGTCCGGGGGAAAACTATAATTCACCCCTCCACTTT. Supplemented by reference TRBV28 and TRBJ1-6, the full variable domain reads DVKVTQSSRYLVKRTGEKVFLECVQDMDHENMFWYRQDPGLGLRLIYFSYDVKMKEKGDIPEGYSVSREKKERFSLILESASTNQTSMYLCASSLGPGENYNSPLHFGNGTRLTVT.

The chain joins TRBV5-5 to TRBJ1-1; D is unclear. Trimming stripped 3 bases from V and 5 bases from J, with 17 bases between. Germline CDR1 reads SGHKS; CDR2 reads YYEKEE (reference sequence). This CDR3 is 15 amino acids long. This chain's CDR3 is CASSSSGSSWTEAFF. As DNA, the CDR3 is TGTGCCAGCAGCTCCTCCGGGTCCTCTTGGACTGAAGCTTTCTTT.

For the CDR3, the DNA is TGCGCCAGCAGCTTGGGACAGTACTACGAGCAGTACTTC. This translates into CASSLGQYYEQYF. The chain combines TRBV5-1 with TRBJ2-7, with a weak D call TRBD1 (5 bases). The CDR3 runs to 13 residues. Germline V gives CDR1 SGHRS, CDR2 YFSETQ. The germline V and J ends were trimmed by 0 bases and 3 bases, with 7 bases remaining between them.

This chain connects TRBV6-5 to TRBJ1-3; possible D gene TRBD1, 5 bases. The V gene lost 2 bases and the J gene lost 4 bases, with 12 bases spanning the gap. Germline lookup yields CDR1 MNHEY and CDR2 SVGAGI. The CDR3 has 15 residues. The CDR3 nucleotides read TGTGCCAGCAGTTACAAAGGGGCGCAAGGAAACACCATATATTTT. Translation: CASSYKGAQGNTIYF.

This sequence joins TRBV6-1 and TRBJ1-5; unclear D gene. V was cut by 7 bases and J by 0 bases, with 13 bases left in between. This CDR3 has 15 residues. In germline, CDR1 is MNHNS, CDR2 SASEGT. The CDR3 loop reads CASNVDKYSNQPQHF. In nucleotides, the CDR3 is TGTGCCAGCAATGTAGACAAGTATAGCAATCAGCCCCAGCATTTT.

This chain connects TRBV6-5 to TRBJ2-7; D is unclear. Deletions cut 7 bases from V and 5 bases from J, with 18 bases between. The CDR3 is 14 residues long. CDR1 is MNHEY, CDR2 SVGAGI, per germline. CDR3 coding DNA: TGTGCCAGCACCCGTTACCCCAAATCCAACGAGCAGTACTTC. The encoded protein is CASTRYPKSNEQYF.

The CDR3 loop is CASIGPGETQYF. CDR3 coding DNA: TGTGCCAGTATCGGGCCGGGGGAGACCCAGTACTTC. The rearrangement joins TRBV19 to TRBJ2-5; maybe TRBD2 (5 bases). CDR3 size: 12 residues. V shed 7 bases and J shed 5 bases, with 11 bases lying between them. Germline V CDR1 and CDR2: LNHDA, SQIVND (reference sequence).

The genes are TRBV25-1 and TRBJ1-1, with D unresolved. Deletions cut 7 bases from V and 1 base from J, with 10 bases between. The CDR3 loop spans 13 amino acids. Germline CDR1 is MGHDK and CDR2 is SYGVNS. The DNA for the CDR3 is TGTGCCAGCAAAAAGGCAGCGAACACTGAAGCTTTCTTT. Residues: CASKKAANTEAFF.